These T cell receptor beta chains were read from a single sample in a study of neoadjuvant nivolumab and ipilimumab in lung cancer. Assay used: immunoSEQ multiplex PCR; TCRdb lists only in-frame clones, some missing. Of over 7,000 clones listed, nearly 85% are singletons. Here the sequenced sample was tumor tissue, taken after neoadjuvant nivolumab, alone or with ipilimumab, at or shortly before surgery. The source of these receptors is an adult with non-small cell lung cancer. CDR3s leave out the opening cysteine and the closing phenylalanine or tryptophan. Clone size is stated in some rows and not others, as once, few, many or a class when expanded.

- | TRBV5-1 | ASRYWGETQY
- | TRBV7-9 | ASSSRTGRGVSSTEAF
- | TRBV10-2 | ASSEGAGSYNEQF
- | TRBV5-4 | ASSLGTGTNGLYGYT
- | TRBV10-2 | ASSDGNNQPQH
- | TRBV19 | ASSSRTNYGYT
- | TRBV11-2 | ASSLEATEAF
few | TRBV9 | ASSVAGGQDTEAF
- | TRBV30 | AWSWTALGANVLT
- | TRBV5-4 | ASSLDAGRSPDTQY
- | TRBV30 | AWDRDRGQPQH
once | TRBV6-5 | ASSYSGEVYGYT
once | TRBV6-1 | ASSEARLAGALSVNEQF
- | TRBV6-5 | ASSYKRLTEAF
- | TRBV14 | ASSQIDSSTEAF
- | TRBV7-9 | ASSLYGGTYNEQF
- | TRBV7-3 | ASSLYSGGVGTDTQY
- | TRBV27 | ASSPSGRGGQF
- | TRBV7-8 | ASSFLPLGSETQY
- | TRBV4-1 | ASSAFGGQLNEKLF
- | TRBV6-6 | ASSYSYGLDYGYT
- | TRBV5-1 | ASEVRSGANVLT
medium-sized | TRBV2 | ASSGSGHLYQETQY
- | TRBV4-2 | ASSQDRQGAYGYT
- | TRBV7-9 | ASSQEHEAF
- | TRBV13 | ASSLGTGPYGYT
- | TRBV15 | ATSRDVHTGTEAF
- | TRBV11-2 | ASSLEGKATGELF
- | TRBV7-9 | ASSRTDPSSYNSPLH
once | TRBV30 | AWSVYGGPGANVLT
once | TRBV9 | ASSVRRDDQQF
- | TRBV29-1 | SVGTRDMSYGYT
- | TRBV6-5 | ASSYVKDSTYEQY
- | TRBV11-2 | ASSLMDPYNEQF
- | TRBV27 | ASSLRIGTTGNRETQY
- | TRBV21-1 | ASSPWEGAESGYT
- | TRBV6-1 | ASRTTGTDIQY
- | TRBV6-6 | ASSSLGTGYTEAF
- | TRBV2 | ASGDPNTEAF
- | TRBV18 | ASSPTRPGTSGRSSSYNEQF
- | TRBV2 | ASSEGRVEQF
few | TRBV7-6 | ASSPGQGASGYT